The 28 T cell receptor beta chains given below trace back to one sample, sequenced in a study of neurological immune-mediated disorders. TCRdb re-derived calls from the 5' RACE reads in MiXCR, one entry per CDR3 protein. The table includes about 28,000 distinct CDR3 sequences, around 12% detected once. The sequenced sample consisted of PBMCs. The receptor source for this set is a man aged 55 to 69 in good health.

Ten or more counts support this clonotype. This chain connects TRBV20-1 to TRBJ2-1; D might be TRBD2 (5 bases). The germline V gene has CDR1 DFQATT and CDR2 SNEGSKA (reference sequence). CDR3 length: 11 residues. Trimming pared 6 bases from V and 6 bases from J, leaving 9 bases between. CDR3 DNA: TGCAGTGCCGAGGGTGTCAATGAGCAGTTCTTC. It is translated as CSAEGVNEQFF.

This clonotype was seen many times. The chain carries TRBV29-1 and TRBJ2-7; D tentatively fits TRBD1 or TRBD2 (5 bases each). The germline V gene has CDR1 SQVTM and CDR2 ANQGSEA. The length of the CDR3 is 14 residues. The CDR3 bases are TGCATCACAGAGGGTCTACAGGAGCCCTACGAGCAGTACTTC. As protein: CITEGLQEPYEQYF.

This clonotype was picked up many times. The chain carries TRBV28 and TRBJ2-2; 7 bases are shared with TRBD2. The CDR3 loop spans 14 amino acids. CDR1 and CDR2 from the germline V gene are MDHEN and SYDVKM. Trimming removed 5 bases from V and 4 bases from J; junction bases left unmatched: 4. The CDR3 DNA is TGTGCCAGCAGTACTAGCGTGCCCACCGGGGAGCTGTTTTTT. Protein: CASSTSVPTGELFF. The full variable domain, its missing parts supplied by reference TRBV28 and TRBJ2-2, is DVKVTQSSRYLVKRTGEKVFLECVQDMDHENMFWYRQDPGLGLRLIYFSYDVKMKEKGDIPEGYSVSREKKERFSLILESASTNQTSMYLCASSTSVPTGELFFGEGSRLTVL.

This clonotype was seen repeatedly, ten times or more. This chain joins TRBV9 and TRBJ2-2; the D is unclear. This CDR3 contains 15 residues. Germline CDR1 reads SGDLS; CDR2 reads YYNGEE. The V end was cut by 0 bases, the J end by 3 bases, with 9 bases between. CDR3 nucleotide sequence: TGTGCCAGCAGCGTAGCGAATTGGGACACCGGGGAGCTGTTTTTT. The encoded protein is CASSVANWDTGELFF. The full variable domain, its missing parts supplied by reference TRBV9 and TRBJ2-2, is DSGVTQTPKHLITATGQRVTLRCSPRSGDLSVYWYQQSLDQGLQFLIQYYNGEERAKGNILERFSAQQFPDLHSELNLSSLELGDSALYFCASSVANWDTGELFFGEGSRLTVL.

This clonotype occurred many times. This chain joins TRBV28 and TRBJ2-5, with a weak D call TRBD2 (6 bases). The CDR3 is 15 residues long. Between the trimmed V and J ends, which lost 6 bases and 5 bases, there was a span of 19 bases. Per the germline V gene, CDR1 is MDHEN and CDR2 is SYDVKM. The CDR3 protein is CASRASGGEGETQYF. The CDR3 DNA follows: TGTGCCAGCAGAGCCTCTGGAGGGGAAGGGGAGACCCAGTACTTC.

In its sample, this clonotype ranks as medium-sized (0.01 to 0.1%). The gene calls are TRBV27 and TRBJ2-7, with 8 bases that match TRBD1. Germline V gives CDR1 MNHEY, CDR2 SMNVEV (reference sequence). J lost 4 bases, V lost 2 bases, and 4 bases had no gene match. This CDR3 spans 14 amino acids. DNA for the CDR3: TGTGCCAGCAGTTTACAGGGGGCGAATTACGAGCAGTACTTC. Protein product: CASSLQGANYEQYF.

In this sample, this clonotype turned up a few times. The chain employs TRBV10-3 and TRBJ1-2; maybe TRBD1 (5 bases). Germline V CDR1 and CDR2: ENHRY, SYGVKD. Trimming shortened V by 0 bases and J by 6 bases, and 8 bases separated the two germline ends. This CDR3 comprises 13 residues. Here the CDR3 reads CAISESTRDGYTF. The CDR3 DNA sequence: TGTGCCATCAGTGAGTCGACCAGGGATGGCTACACCTTC.

The sample holds many counts of this clonotype. V gene TRBV7-9 combines with J gene TRBJ2-2; no definite D call. The germline gives CDR1 SEHNR, CDR2 FQNEAQ (reference sequence). Trimming stripped 5 bases from V and 8 bases from J, with 9 bases between. This CDR3 contains 12 residues. CDR3 loop: CASSLTAGELFF. The CDR3, as DNA: TGTGCCAGCAGCCTTACCGCGGGGGAGCTGTTTTTT.

This clonotype came up many times. V is TRBV20-1 and J is TRBJ2-5, with a weak D call TRBD1 (5 bases). This CDR3 has 15 amino acids. Trimming pared 0 bases from V and 4 bases from J, leaving 15 bases between. Germline V gene data show CDR1 as DFQATT and CDR2 as SNEGSKA (reference sequence). CDR3 DNA sequence: TGCAGTGCTAGAGATAGGGCCAGGGTGAGAGAGACCCAGTACTTC. This translates into CSARDRARVRETQYF.

This clonotype has at least ten counts. The V and J genes are TRBV5-5 and TRBJ2-1, with D perhaps matching TRBD1 or TRBD2 (5 bases each). This CDR3 is 11 amino acids long. From germline, CDR1 is SGHKS and CDR2 YYEKEE (reference sequence). V shed 3 bases and J shed 9 bases, with 7 bases lying between them. CDR3 DNA: TGTGCCAGCAGCTGGGACGGTGAGCAGTTCTTC. Protein product: CASSWDGEQFF.

This clonotype was detected many times. This rearrangement joins TRBV12-3 or TRBV12-4 to TRBJ1-1; 8 bases are a match to TRBD1. This CDR3 contains 12 residues. V lost 7 bases, J lost 10 bases, and 8 bases stayed unmatched. CDR3 loop: CASTLGQGRAFF. The CDR3 region has the DNA TGTGCCAGCACCCTAGGACAGGGAAGAGCTTTCTTT.

Many counts were recorded for this clonotype. The chain is built from TRBV29-1 and TRBJ1-1; D call uncertain. V was shortened by 2 bases and J by 6 bases, with 10 bases between the two germline ends. The CDR3 has 12 amino acids. Germline V gene data show CDR1 as SQVTM and CDR2 as ANQGSEA. CDR3 region: CSVETELSEAFF. The CDR3 DNA sequence: TGCAGCGTTGAAACGGAGCTTTCTGAAGCTTTCTTT.

In its sample, this clonotype was seen a few times. The chain is built from TRBV5-1 and TRBJ2-7, with 7 bases matching TRBD2. The germline V gene encodes CDR1 SGHRS and CDR2 YFSETQ. V lost 5 bases, J lost 2 bases, and 10 bases stayed unmatched. The CDR3 is 15 amino acids. Written as DNA, the CDR3 is TGCGCCAGCAGAGGGCACGGGACTAATGCCTACGAGCAGTACTTC. This encodes CASRGHGTNAYEQYF.

This clonotype was observed many times. The chain couples TRBV12-3 or TRBV12-4 to TRBJ1-4; D is uncertain. This CDR3 region has 12 residues. Trimming left V 2 bases short and J 8 bases short, with 6 bases between. This CDR3 reads CASSLRSEKLFF. The CDR3 DNA sequence: TGTGCCAGCAGTTTAAGGTCGGAAAAACTGTTTTTT.

This clonotype came up many times. The rearrangement links TRBV11-2 to TRBJ1-4, with unresolved D. Germline V gene lookup returns CDR1 SGHAT and CDR2 FQNNGV. Trimming removed 5 bases from V and 4 bases from J, with 14 bases in between. CDR3 size: 15 residues. The DNA for the CDR3 is TGTGCCAGCAGCCAAAGGGCGGAGAATAATGAAAAACTGTTTTTT. Its protein is CASSQRAENNEKLFF.

This clonotype has at least ten counts. The chain links TRBV12-3 or TRBV12-4 to TRBJ2-5; maybe TRBD2 (6 bases). This CDR3 is built from 14 residues. Trimming took off 3 bases at V and 3 bases at J, with 11 bases between the two ends. CDR3 in amino acids: CASSLASVKETQYF. Here the CDR3 DNA reads TGTGCCAGCAGTTTGGCTAGCGTCAAAGAGACCCAGTACTTC.

This clonotype was counted ten times or more. This chain uses TRBV7-3 with TRBJ2-1; 7 nucleotides line up with TRBD1. This CDR3 has 15 amino acids. The germline CDR1 and CDR2 sequences are SGHTA and FQGTGA. V lost 5 bases, J lost 0 bases, and 4 bases stayed unmatched. CDR3 sequence reads: CASSPDRDSYNEQFF. The CDR3 nucleotides are TGTGCCAGCAGCCCCGACAGGGACTCCTACAATGAGCAGTTCTTC.

In this sample, this clonotype turned up many times. This chain joins TRBV20-1 and TRBJ2-3; TRBD2 might be the D (6 bases). The germline V gene encodes CDR1 DFQATT and CDR2 SNEGSKA (reference sequence). CDR3 size: 14 residues. V was pared by 6 bases and J by 4 bases, with 17 bases between. This CDR3 reads CSALTSRGADTQYF. CDR3 nucleotides: TGCAGTGCCTTGACTAGTCGTGGCGCAGATACGCAGTATTTT.

This clonotype has a handful of counts. The rearrangement uses TRBV7-2 and TRBJ2-5; TRBD2 might be the D (5 bases). Deletions cut 1 base from V and 5 bases from J, with 20 bases between. CDR1 and CDR2 from the germline V gene are SGHTA and FQGNSA. The CDR3 has 17 amino acids. This CDR3 is CASSLGPGLATGETQYF. The CDR3 coding sequence is TGTGCCAGCAGCTTAGGCCCCGGACTTGCTACGGGTGAGACCCAGTACTTC.

This clonotype was recorded at least ten times. The gene calls are TRBV11-1 and TRBJ2-3, with D perhaps TRBD1 (5 bases). Germline V gene data show CDR1 as SGHAT and CDR2 as FQDESV (reference sequence). V was cut by 4 bases and J by 8 bases, with 19 bases left in between. The CDR3 runs 15 residues. This chain's CDR3 is CASSSDGLRQGTQYF. The CDR3 nucleotides read TGTGCCAGCAGCTCCGACGGCCTGCGGCAGGGTACGCAGTATTTT.

The genes are TRBV4-3 and TRBJ2-3; D is ambiguous. From germline, CDR1 is LGHNA and CDR2 YSLEER. V was trimmed by 0 bases and J by 5 bases, leaving 6 bases between them. The CDR3 consists of 13 residues. In DNA form, the CDR3 reads TGCGCCAGCAGCCAAGACCCGCGAGATACGCAGTATTTT. Translating gives CASSQDPRDTQYF.

The V call is TRBV4-1, the J call TRBJ2-7; TRBD1 matches at 9 bases. In germline, CDR1 is MGHRA, CDR2 YSYEKL. This CDR3 is 17 amino acids long. Losses at the gene ends were 0 bases for V and 12 bases for J; bases not matched to a gene: 18. The DNA of the CDR3 is TGCGCCAGCAGCCAAGATCTGCCGGACAGGGGTCTCTACGAACTGTACTTC. It translates to CASSQDLPDRGLYELYF.

This clonotype was detected ten times or more. The CDR3 nucleotides read TGTGCCAGCAGTTCTCCCCAGGGTTGGAATTCACCCCTCCACTTT. Translating gives CASSSPQGWNSPLHF. The chain recombines TRBV12-3 or TRBV12-4 with TRBJ1-6, with a possible D match to TRBD1 (5 bases). This CDR3 comprises 15 residues. The V end was cut by 4 bases, the J end by 7 bases, with 14 bases between.

The chain joins TRBV6-5 to TRBJ2-2, with unresolved D. The CDR3 length is 13 residues. The V gene's germline CDR1 is MNHEY and CDR2 SVGAGI. CDR3 region: CESRPSLTGELFF. The DNA of the CDR3 is TGTGAAAGCAGGCCCTCGTTGACCGGGGAGCTGTTTTTT.

This clonotype was seen many times. The chain combines TRBV5-5 with TRBJ1-2; D is perhaps TRBD1 (5 bases). Looked up from germline, CDR1 is SGHKS and CDR2 is YYEKEE (reference sequence). This CDR3 is built from 17 residues. V lost 2 bases, J lost 5 bases, and 22 bases lay in between. CDR3 protein: CASSFEYDFQGGYGYTF. The CDR3 nucleotides read TGTGCCAGCAGCTTCGAGTACGATTTCCAGGGCGGGTATGGCTACACCTTC.

This clonotype appeared many times. The genes are TRBV20-1 and TRBJ1-1; TRBD1 matches at 9 bases. The CDR3 runs to 14 residues. V gave up 0 bases and J gave up 6 bases; unmatched junction bases: 5. Germline lookup yields CDR1 DFQATT and CDR2 SNEGSKA (reference sequence). The CDR3: CSARDHRGRAEAFF. The CDR3, as DNA: TGCAGTGCTAGAGACCACAGGGGGCGAGCTGAAGCTTTCTTT.

This clonotype came up many times. DNA of the CDR3: TGTGCCAGCAAGGCAAATTCACCCCTCCACTTT. Protein product: CASKANSPLHF. V and J are TRBV12-3 or TRBV12-4 and TRBJ1-6; D is uncertain. V lost 7 bases, J lost 7 bases, and 5 bases lay in between. The CDR3 has 11 residues.

This clonotype has a count of ten or more. The V and J genes are TRBV12-3 or TRBV12-4 and TRBJ2-4; 8 positions match TRBD1. The CDR3 consists of 14 residues. J lost 5 bases, V lost 0 bases, and 0 bases had no gene match. CDR3 sequence reads: CASSLARGQNIQYF. CDR3 nucleotides: TGTGCCAGCAGTTTAGCCAGGGGGCAAAACATTCAGTACTTC.